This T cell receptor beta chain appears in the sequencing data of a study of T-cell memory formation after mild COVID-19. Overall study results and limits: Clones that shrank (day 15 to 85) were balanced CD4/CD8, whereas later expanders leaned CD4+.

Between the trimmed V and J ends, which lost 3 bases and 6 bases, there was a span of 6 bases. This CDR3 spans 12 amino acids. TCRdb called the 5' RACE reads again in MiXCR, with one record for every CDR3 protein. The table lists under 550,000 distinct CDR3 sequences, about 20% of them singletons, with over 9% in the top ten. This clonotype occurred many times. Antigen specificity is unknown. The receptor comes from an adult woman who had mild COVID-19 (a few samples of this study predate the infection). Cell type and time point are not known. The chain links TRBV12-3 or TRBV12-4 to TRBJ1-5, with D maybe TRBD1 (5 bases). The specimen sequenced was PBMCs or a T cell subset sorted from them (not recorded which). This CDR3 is CASSFGGQPQHF. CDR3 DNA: TGTGCCAGCAGTTTCGGGGGTCAGCCCCAGCATTTT.